The clone carrying this T cell receptor beta chain is a singleton in its sample. Its antigen is currently unknown. TCRdb passed the reads through MiXCR, listing each CDR3 protein once. The sample includes about 310,000 distinct CDR3 sequences, around 25% of them seen just once. The V end lost 10 bases, the J end lost 1 base, and 13 bases lay between the germline ends. The CDR3 sequence is 13 residues long. These data originate in a study of T cell repertoires in cytomegalovirus infection. The input for sequencing was cultured PBMCs, taken from culture after CMV antigen stimulation. This clonotype originated in a human donor in good health (CMV status not recorded). Some clones in this sample may be carry-over from other donors' samples. The chain combines TRBV6-7 with TRBJ2-5; D is undetermined. TRBV6-7 is known as an ORF, though its function is uncertain. The CDR3 protein is CANRSRPQETQYF. The DNA for the CDR3 is TGTGCCAACAGAAGCCGGCCCCAAGAGACCCAGTACTTC.